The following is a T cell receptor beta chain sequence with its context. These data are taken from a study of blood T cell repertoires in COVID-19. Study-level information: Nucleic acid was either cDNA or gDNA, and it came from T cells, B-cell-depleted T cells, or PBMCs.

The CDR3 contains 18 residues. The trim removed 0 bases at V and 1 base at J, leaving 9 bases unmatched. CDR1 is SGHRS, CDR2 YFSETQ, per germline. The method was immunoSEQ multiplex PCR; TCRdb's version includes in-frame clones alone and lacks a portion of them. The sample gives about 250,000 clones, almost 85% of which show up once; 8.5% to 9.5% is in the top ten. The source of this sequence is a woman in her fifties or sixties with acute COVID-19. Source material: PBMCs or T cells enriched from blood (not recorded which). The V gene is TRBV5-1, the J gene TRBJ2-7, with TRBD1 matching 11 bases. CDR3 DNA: TGCGCCAGCAGCTTGGAGAGGGACAGGGGGATGAAGTCCTACGAGCAGTACTTC. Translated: CASSLERDRGMKSYEQYF.